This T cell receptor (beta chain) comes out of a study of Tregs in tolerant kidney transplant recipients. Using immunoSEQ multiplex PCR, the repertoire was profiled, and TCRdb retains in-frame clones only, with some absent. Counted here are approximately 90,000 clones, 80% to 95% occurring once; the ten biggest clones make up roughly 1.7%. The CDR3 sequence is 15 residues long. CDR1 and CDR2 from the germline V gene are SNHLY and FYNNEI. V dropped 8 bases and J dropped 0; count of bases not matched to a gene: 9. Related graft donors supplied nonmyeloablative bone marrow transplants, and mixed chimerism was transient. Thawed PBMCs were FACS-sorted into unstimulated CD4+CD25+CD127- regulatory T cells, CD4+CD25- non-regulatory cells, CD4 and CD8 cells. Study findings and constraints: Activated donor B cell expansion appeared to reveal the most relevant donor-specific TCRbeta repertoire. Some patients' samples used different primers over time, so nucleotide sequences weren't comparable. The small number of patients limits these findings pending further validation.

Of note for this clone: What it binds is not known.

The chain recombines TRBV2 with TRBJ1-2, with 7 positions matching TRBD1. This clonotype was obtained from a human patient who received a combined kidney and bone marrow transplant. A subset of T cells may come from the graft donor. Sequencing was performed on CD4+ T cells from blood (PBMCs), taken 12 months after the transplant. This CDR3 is CASYKGTVTNYGYTF. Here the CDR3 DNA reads TGTGCCAGCTATAAGGGGACAGTTACTAACTATGGCTACACCTTC.